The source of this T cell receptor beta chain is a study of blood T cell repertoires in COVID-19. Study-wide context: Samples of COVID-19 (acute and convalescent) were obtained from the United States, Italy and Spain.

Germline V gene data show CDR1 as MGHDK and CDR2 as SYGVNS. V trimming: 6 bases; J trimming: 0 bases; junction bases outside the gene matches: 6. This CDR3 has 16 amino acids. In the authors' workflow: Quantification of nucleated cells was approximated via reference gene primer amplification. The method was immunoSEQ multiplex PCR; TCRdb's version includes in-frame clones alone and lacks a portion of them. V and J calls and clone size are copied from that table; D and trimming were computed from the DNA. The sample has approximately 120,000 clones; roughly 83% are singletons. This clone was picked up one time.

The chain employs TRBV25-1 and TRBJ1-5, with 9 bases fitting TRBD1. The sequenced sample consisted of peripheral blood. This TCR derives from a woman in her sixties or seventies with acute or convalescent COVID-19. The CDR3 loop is CASRPDRGYSNQPQHF. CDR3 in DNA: TGTGCCAGCAGACCGGACAGGGGTTATAGCAATCAGCCCCAGCATTTT.